This TCR beta chain comes out of a study of control samples from healthy donors and cancer patients. Germline-derived CDR1 and CDR2 are SEHNR and FQNEAQ (reference sequence). This CDR3 is 13 amino acids long. V lost 0 bases to trimming and J lost 7 bases; unmatched junction nucleotides: 2. Method: immunoSEQ multiplex PCR; TCRdb's copy keeps in-frame clones and lacks some. Here the sample spans roughly 120,000 clones, more than 75% being singletons. The sequence derives from a woman between 65 and 79 years old in good health. This sequence joins TRBV7-9 and TRBJ1-1; 7 nucleotides line up with TRBD1. The specimen was blood. For the CDR3, the DNA is TGTGCCAGCAGCTTAGCCAGGACAGGTGAAGCTTTCTTT. Encoded protein: CASSLARTGEAFF.